A single sample is the source of the 9 T cell receptor beta chains below, sequenced in a study of vaccination and CD4 T cells after COVID-19. The antigens of these receptors remain unknown. Treatment meaning: roughly 10-day PBMC culture with coronavirus spike peptide pools or control peptides (ViraFEST assay). The unexposed donor's CD4+ T cells were collected before the COVID-19 pandemic (2011-2018). Researchers used the Oncomine TCR Beta short-read assay to sequence DNA from cultured CD4+ T cells. From cultured CD4+ T cells, genomic DNA was extracted. TCRdb reprocessed the PCR reads with MiXCR, giving one entry per CDR3 protein. This sample has 8,500 to 14,000 distinct CDR3 sequences, with about 40% found just once. Sequenced: CD4+ T cells from blood, cultured in vitro. The source is a human donor in good health.

The rearrangement joins TRBV7-9 to TRBJ1-5; 8 nucleotides match TRBD1. Germline CDR1 and CDR2: SEHNR and FQNEAQ (reference sequence). This CDR3 is built from 13 residues. J lost 6 bases, V lost 5 bases, and 3 bases had no gene match. The CDR3 nucleotides read TGTGCCAGCAGCCAGGGGGCATCTCAGCCCCAGCATTTT. Translating it yields CASSQGASQPQHF.

The chain joins TRBV7-2 to TRBJ2-7; no definite D call. This CDR3 has 15 residues. Germline CDR1 is SGHTA and CDR2 is FQGNSA. Trimming cost V 1 base and J 0 bases, with 10 bases left between them. This CDR3 reads CASSLEGLRSYEQYF. The CDR3 DNA is TGTGCCAGCAGCTTAGAAGGCCTTCGCTCCTACGAGCAGTACTTC.

This clonotype was seen a few times. This chain links TRBV21-1 with TRBJ1-1; the table assigns TRBD1, which was not confirmed against the DNA. TRBV21-1 constitutes a pseudogene. This CDR3 region has 17 residues. The CDR3 sequence is CASSSPGLRLLNTEAFF. The CDR3, as DNA: TGTGCCAGCAGCAGCCCCGGGTTGCGCCTATTAAACACTGAAGCTTTCTTT.

This rearrangement joins TRBV2 to TRBJ1-6; 7 bases match TRBD1. The V and J ends lost 6 bases and 5 bases, in that order; junction bases with no gene match: 7. The CDR3 is 15 amino acids. In germline, CDR1 is SNHLY, CDR2 FYNNEI. CDR3 in amino acids: CASRTGDSNNSPLHF. The CDR3, as DNA: TGTGCCAGCAGGACCGGGGACAGTAATAATTCACCCCTCCACTTT.

V is TRBV7-2 and J is TRBJ2-3; TRBD2 aligns across 13 bases. This CDR3 comprises 18 residues. V lost 4 bases, J lost 1 base, and 8 bases stayed unmatched. Germline V gene sequence: CDR1 SGHTA, CDR2 FQGNSA. CDR3 coding DNA: TGTGCCAGCAGCTCCCGACTAGCGGGAGGCCCGGGCACAGATACGCAGTATTTT. Translating it yields CASSSRLAGGPGTDTQYF.

The rearrangement uses TRBV5-4 and TRBJ2-7; TRBD1 might be the D (5 bases). From germline, CDR1 is SGHNT and CDR2 YYREEE (reference sequence). The CDR3 length is 14 residues. The V and J ends lost 1 base and 7 bases respectively, with 15 bases between them. CDR3 nucleotide sequence: TGTGCCAGCAGCTTGAGTACCACAGGTCTAGAGCAGTACTTC. This encodes CASSLSTTGLEQYF.

This clonotype was seen only a few times. The rearrangement uses TRBV6-5 and TRBJ1-1; TRBD1 matches 7 bases. The CDR3 length is 15 residues. V shed 0 bases, J shed 5 bases, and the junction held 6 bases outside the gene matches. From germline, CDR1 is MNHEY and CDR2 SVGAGI. This chain's CDR3 is CASSYSRTGRTEAFF. The CDR3, as DNA: TGTGCCAGCAGTTACTCCCGGACAGGACGGACTGAAGCTTTCTTT.

This sequence joins TRBV27 and TRBJ2-7; 14 bases are a match to TRBD2. Germline V CDR1 and CDR2: MNHEY, SMNVEV (reference sequence). This CDR3 has 16 amino acids. Unmatched junction bases numbered 8, after V lost 4 bases and J lost 6 bases. CDR3 coding DNA: TGTGCCAGCAGTTACGAATGGACTAGCGGGAGGAGCGAGCAGTACTTC. Translation: CASSYEWTSGRSEQYF.

The CDR3 region is CASRPGTKETQYF. The CDR3 DNA sequence: TGTGCCAGCAGACCCGGGACAAAAGAGACCCAGTACTTC. The rearrangement uses TRBV6-1 and TRBJ2-5; weak D call: TRBD1 (6 bases). This CDR3 spans 13 amino acids. In germline, CDR1 is MNHNS, CDR2 SASEGT. Deletions cut 6 bases from V and 3 bases from J, with 11 bases between.